This TCR beta chain comes out of a study of blood T cell repertoires in COVID-19. Study-level background: COVID-19 samples collected from the United States, Italy and Spain covered acute and convalescent phases. Nucleic acid was either cDNA or gDNA, and it came from T cells, B-cell-depleted T cells, or PBMCs.

Data came from immunoSEQ multiplex PCR; TCRdb stores just in-frame clones and leaves some out. The sample contains roughly 340,000 clones, around 91% of which appear only once. Germline V gene lookup returns CDR1 LNHDA and CDR2 SQIVND (reference sequence). CDR3 length: 15 amino acids. Between the trimmed V and J ends, which lost 5 bases and 2 bases, there was a span of 15 bases. The source of this sequence is a woman aged 18-35 years who had recovered from COVID-19. Material: peripheral blood. The chain is built from TRBV19 and TRBJ1-1, with D possibly being TRBD1 (6 bases). CDR3 residues: CASSDNREVNTEAFF. Here the CDR3 DNA reads TGTGCCAGTAGTGACAACAGGGAAGTTAACACTGAAGCTTTCTTT.